Listed below are T cell receptor beta chains from one sample, sequenced in a study of cytomegalovirus exposure and HLA in healthy donors. Data came from immunoSEQ multiplex PCR; TCRdb stores just in-frame clones and leaves some out. The table includes fewer than 350,000 clones, approximately 90% detected once. The specimen sequenced was PBMCs. The receptors stem from a woman aged 18-35 years in good health and CMV-seronegative. CDR3s include the opening cysteine and the closing phenylalanine or tryptophan. Each record gives: V gene, J gene, CDR3 protein.

TRBV6-5,TRBJ2-5,CASSPLSGETQYF
TRBV5-1,TRBJ2-7,CASSLSWENGYEQYF
TRBV5-5,TRBJ2-3,CASSQQGDTQYF
TRBV11-2,TRBJ2-7,CASSRGDRSYEQYF
TRBV2,TRBJ2-7,CASSETSREQYF
TRBV28,TRBJ1-2,CASSLQGSKINYGYTF
TRBV7-9,TRBJ2-5,CASNLPGEETQYF
TRBV28,TRBJ1-2,CASRSGDRGYGYTF
TRBV19,TRBJ2-5,CASSRRQQETQYF
TRBV27,TRBJ1-1,CASSLRAGEGNTEAFF
TRBV11-2,TRBJ2-3,CASSRKRLPDTQYF
TRBV27,TRBJ2-3,CASRGLAGVRRADTQYF
TRBV19,TRBJ2-7,CASSMGGPRSEQYF
TRBV5-6,TRBJ1-2,CASSSYREGYGYTF
TRBV6-6,TRBJ2-6,CATSYTGSGANVLTF
TRBV7-6,TRBJ1-2,CASSLFRQERGEVVRYTF
TRBV10-3,TRBJ1-2,CAISESGDYGYTF
TRBV25-1,TRBJ2-6,CASSEPRRHSGANVLTF
TRBV7-9,TRBJ2-2,CASSLTPGQGTGELFF
TRBV7-6,TRBJ2-7,CASSRDSPSYEQYF
TRBV28,TRBJ1-2,CASSLGQGNYGYTF
TRBV5-4,TRBJ1-2,CASSTGTGGSYGYTF